This T cell receptor (beta chain) was captured in a study of CD8 T cells in Susac syndrome. An input of about 0.5 to 1 ug of RNA was subjected to reverse transcription using random hexamers. One entry per CDR3 protein results from TCRdb running MiXCR on the immunoSEQ multiplex PCR reads. The sample yields more than 55,000 distinct CDR3 sequences, around 93% seen once. Germline lookup yields CDR1 MNHEY and CDR2 SMNVEV (reference sequence). Trimming took 3 bases from V and 0 from J, leaving 9 bases between them. The CDR3 spans 15 residues. The source material was CD8+ T cells from PBMCs. The source is a human donor in good health. The chain recombines TRBV27 with TRBJ2-1; possibly TRBD2 for D (6 bases). The CDR3 protein is CASSFGGSSYNEQFF. The DNA of the CDR3 is TGTGCCAGCAGTTTTGGGGGGAGCTCCTACAATGAGCAGTTCTTC.